This TCR beta chain came from a study of cytomegalovirus exposure and HLA in healthy donors. The PCR was carried out with 60 Vbeta primers and 13 Jbeta primers. TCRdb's copy holds only in-frame clones and misses some; the assay was immunoSEQ multiplex PCR. The data hold 150,000 to 200,000 clones, with around 84% observed a single time. The V gene's germline CDR1 is KGHSH and CDR2 LQKENI. Trimming took 2 bases from V and 4 from J, leaving 11 bases between them. The CDR3 is 14 amino acids. Findings and caveats of the study: A later analysis linked around 15,000 TCR beta sequences to HLA alleles at 0.05 false discovery rate.

About this clone: Its antigen is as yet unknown.

This chain uses TRBV18 with TRBJ2-5; TRBD1 might be the D (5 bases). The sample was PBMCs. The receptor was derived from a woman between 45 and 65 years old in good health and CMV-seropositive. This chain's CDR3 is CASSPSHRRETQYF. DNA for the CDR3: TGTGCCAGCTCACCATCCCACAGGAGAGAGACCCAGTACTTC.